This T cell receptor beta chain was captured in a study of cytomegalovirus exposure and HLA in healthy donors. On this clone itself: Its antigen is unidentified.

This cohort consisted of healthy bone marrow donors. Study-level results: Links to common viral pathogens appeared, in a later analysis, for several of the most significant clusters.

The length of the CDR3 is 15 residues. PCR employed 60 Vbeta and 13 Jbeta primers. Sequenced by immunoSEQ multiplex PCR; TCRdb stores in-frame clones only, minus some. The sample gives approximately 150,000 clones, roughly 79% of which show up once; roughly 9.7% is in the top ten. The genes are TRBV21-1 and TRBJ2-3; the table's D call of TRBD1 was not tested on the DNA. TRBV21-1 is assigned pseudogene status. The TCR originated in a man between 18 and 29 years old in good health and CMV-seropositive. The sequencing sample was made of PBMCs. Here the CDR3 DNA reads TGTGCCAGCAGCGCCTGTGGCAGGCGTACCGATACGCAGTATTTT. It translates to CASSACGRRTDTQYF.